These T cell receptor beta chains were read from a single sample in a study of spatial heterogeneity in lung cancer. TCRdb processed the 5' RACE reads anew with MiXCR; each CDR3 protein has one entry. The repertoire consists of about 26,000 distinct CDR3 sequences, with roughly 13% occurring once and the leading ten covering about 25%. The specimen comprised PBMCs, sampled at surgery. All receptors come from a female donor with early-stage non-small cell lung cancer. Both conserved end residues are part of each CDR3. D genes are given only for firm matches. Expanded clones get a size class; other rows say once, few or many, or leave the size out.

V	D	J	size	CDR3	DNA
TRBV29-1	NA	TRBJ2-7	NA	CSVASGSVYEQYF	TGCAGCGTTGCATCAGGTAGTGTCTACGAGCAGTACTTC
TRBV7-2	NA	TRBJ1-6	many	CASSGIWKNSPLHF	TGTGCCAGCAGCGGTATATGGAAAAATTCACCCCTCCACTTT
TRBV7-8	NA	TRBJ2-1	few	CASSLGGTKSYNEQFF	TGTGCCAGCAGCTTAGGAGGGACAAAATCCTACAATGAGCAGTTCTTC
TRBV7-9	NA	TRBJ2-7	many	CASSFYSNSRGRGYYEQYF	TGTGCCAGCAGCTTTTATTCTAATTCTCGGGGACGTGGTTACTACGAGCAGTACTTC
TRBV29-1	NA	TRBJ1-5	many	CSVGGGDSNQPQHF	TGCAGCGTGGGAGGGGGGGATTCCAATCAGCCCCAGCATTTT
TRBV7-9	NA	TRBJ2-2	many	CATRDGGADTGELFF	TGTGCCACCAGAGACGGGGGCGCGGACACCGGGGAGCTGTTTTTT
TRBV19	TRBD1	TRBJ2-5	many	CASSLQGAGETQYF	TGTGCCAGTAGTTTACAGGGGGCGGGGGAGACCCAGTACTTC
TRBV20-1	TRBD1	TRBJ1-2	many	CSARGTGGEGYTF	TGCAGTGCTAGGGGGACAGGGGGCGAAGGCTACACCTTC
TRBV2	TRBD2	TRBJ2-3	many	CASSERAGYSTDTQYF	TGTGCCAGCAGTGAGAGAGCGGGGTATAGCACAGATACGCAGTATTTT
TRBV28	NA	TRBJ2-1	many	CASSHGTVTYNEQFF	TGTGCCAGCAGCCACGGGACGGTGACCTACAATGAGCAGTTCTTC
TRBV6-2/TRBV6-3	NA	TRBJ1-6	many	CASSYSRGEGYQNSPLHF	TGTGCCAGCAGTTACTCGAGGGGCGAGGGCTACCAGAATTCACCCCTCCACTTT
TRBV7-9	NA	TRBJ1-4	many	CASRGTGEKLFF	TGTGCCAGCAGAGGCACGGGTGAAAAACTGTTTTTT
TRBV20-1	TRBD2	TRBJ2-3	many	CSARDPRGGKTTDTQYF	TGCAGTGCTAGAGATCCGCGGGGGGGGAAAACCACAGATACGCAGTATTTT
TRBV14	NA	TRBJ2-5	many	CASSRGRETQYF	TGTGCCAGCAGCCGAGGACGAGAGACCCAGTACTTC
TRBV11-2	NA	TRBJ2-5	many	CATSAGYSQETQYF	TGTGCCACATCCGCGGGGTACAGCCAAGAGACCCAGTACTTC
TRBV24-1	NA	TRBJ2-1	once	CATSAEYNEQFF	TGTGCCACCAGTGCGGAATACAATGAGCAGTTCTTC
TRBV4-3	NA	TRBJ2-1	few	CASSQYRARSYNEQFF	TGCGCCAGCAGCCAGTACAGGGCAAGGTCCTACAATGAGCAGTTCTTC
TRBV29-1	TRBD1	TRBJ1-3	many	CSVAQGGRTGNTIYF	TGCAGCGTCGCCCAGGGGGGGCGTACTGGAAACACCATATATTTT
TRBV20-1	TRBD1	TRBJ2-7	few	CSAREGGQGLEQYF	TGCAGTGCTAGAGAAGGAGGACAGGGATTGGAGCAGTACTTC
TRBV7-3	TRBD1	TRBJ2-2	many	CASSPQGARTGELFF	TGTGCCAGCAGCCCACAGGGGGCGCGTACCGGGGAGCTGTTTTTT
TRBV4-1	NA	TRBJ2-1	many	CASSHGLGRGDEQFF	TGCGCCAGCAGCCACGGACTAGGCAGGGGGGATGAGCAGTTCTTC
TRBV2	TRBD2	TRBJ2-3	NA	CASSPGLAGGTDTQYF	TGTGCCAGCAGCCCTGGACTAGCGGGAGGGACAGATACGCAGTATTTT
TRBV3-1	TRBD2	TRBJ2-1	many	CASSQPGLAGVLNEQFF	TGTGCCAGCAGCCAACCTGGACTAGCGGGAGTTCTTAATGAGCAGTTCTTC
TRBV7-4	NA	TRBJ2-1	once	CASSLGYNEQFF	TGTGCCAGCAGCTTAGGCTACAATGAGCAGTTCTTC
TRBV7-9	NA	TRBJ1-6	many	CASSSMQGPNSPLHF	TGTGCCAGCAGCTCCATGCAAGGACCGAATTCACCCCTCCACTTT
TRBV12-3/TRBV12-4	NA	TRBJ1-2	NA	CASSYEGMGYGYTF	TGTGCCAGCAGTTATGAAGGCATGGGTTATGGCTACACCTTC
TRBV30	TRBD2	TRBJ2-7	many	CAWSDDPLAGGGEQYF	TGTGCCTGGAGTGACGACCCCCTAGCGGGAGGAGGAGAGCAGTACTTC
TRBV11-2	NA	TRBJ2-6	many	CASSLRTGANVLTF	TGTGCCAGCAGCCTACGAACTGGGGCCAACGTCCTGACTTTC
TRBV5-6	NA	TRBJ2-3	NA	CASSQRMFITDTQYF	TGTGCCAGCAGCCAGCGGATGTTTATAACAGATACGCAGTATTTT
TRBV19	NA	TRBJ2-3	many	CASSRLDRNTDTQYF	TGTGCCAGTAGTAGGTTGGACAGAAACACAGATACGCAGTATTTT
TRBV19	TRBD2	TRBJ2-5	many	CASSDGLAGGLQETQYF	TGTGCCAGTAGTGATGGACTAGCGGGAGGCCTACAAGAGACCCAGTACTTC
TRBV7-8	NA	TRBJ2-1	NA	CASSLVLHEQFF	TGTGCCAGCAGCTTAGTACTCCATGAGCAGTTCTTC
TRBV7-2	NA	TRBJ2-5	few	CASSLVMLGRGETQYF	TGTGCCAGCAGCTTAGTTATGTTAGGAAGAGGCGAGACCCAGTACTTC
TRBV20-1	TRBD2	TRBJ2-7	few	CSAGTSGETYEQYF	TGCAGTGCTGGAACTAGCGGAGAAACCTACGAGCAGTACTTC
TRBV6-6	NA	TRBJ1-1	many	CASSYADREAFF	TGTGCCAGCAGTTACGCGGACAGAGAAGCTTTCTTT
TRBV10-3	NA	TRBJ2-5	many	CAISGGPGETQYF	TGTGCCATCAGTGGCGGACCGGGAGAGACCCAGTACTTC
TRBV29-1	NA	TRBJ2-3	many	CSVAVADTQYF	TGCAGCGTTGCCGTAGCAGATACGCAGTATTTT
TRBV7-9	TRBD1	TRBJ2-1	large	CASSFWTGAHNEQFF	TGTGCCAGCAGCTTTTGGACAGGGGCCCACAATGAGCAGTTCTTC
TRBV29-1	TRBD1	TRBJ2-2	many	CSVELRGHTGELFF	TGCAGCGTCGAACTCAGGGGGCACACCGGGGAGCTGTTTTTT
TRBV9	NA	TRBJ2-3	many	CASSVGGGPTDTQYF	TGTGCCAGCAGCGTCGGTGGGGGTCCCACAGATACGCAGTATTTT
TRBV6-4	NA	TRBJ1-1	NA	CASSDEGFTEAFF	TGTGCCAGCAGTGACGAGGGGTTCACTGAAGCTTTCTTT
TRBV3-1	TRBD1	TRBJ1-2	NA	CASSPLGDSYGYTF	TGTGCCAGCAGCCCCCTGGGGGACAGCTATGGCTACACCTTC
TRBV27	NA	TRBJ2-5	many	CASSLMGFGETQYF	TGTGCCAGCAGTTTAATGGGATTTGGCGAGACCCAGTACTTC
TRBV13	NA	TRBJ2-1	few	CASSHLASYNEQFF	TGTGCCAGCAGCCACCTTGCCTCCTACAATGAGCAGTTCTTC
TRBV5-1	NA	TRBJ1-1	many	CASSLALNTEAFF	TGCGCCAGCAGCTTGGCTCTGAACACTGAAGCTTTCTTT
TRBV20-1	NA	TRBJ1-6	many	CSARAGTTSHSPLHF	TGCAGTGCTAGAGCCGGGACAACATCCCATTCACCCCTCCACTTT
TRBV2	NA	TRBJ1-2	NA	CASTEGVVSYGYTF	TGTGCCAGCACCGAAGGGGTTGTGAGCTATGGCTACACCTTC
TRBV6-2/TRBV6-3	TRBD2	TRBJ2-5	many	CASRDQLAGALETQYF	TGTGCCAGCCGCGACCAGCTAGCGGGAGCTTTGGAGACCCAGTACTTC
TRBV7-9	NA	TRBJ2-3	once	CASSFRGRGDTDTQYF	NA
TRBV9	NA	TRBJ1-3	NA	CASSVGGGTSGNTIYF	TGTGCCAGCAGCGTTGGAGGGGGGACCTCTGGAAACACCATATATTTT
TRBV7-2	NA	TRBJ1-5	many	CASSFGAQPQHF	TGTGCCAGCAGCTTCGGGGCACAGCCCCAGCATTTT
TRBV18	TRBD1	TRBJ1-2	many	CAGSRFGQGDGYTF	TGTGCCGGCTCACGATTCGGACAGGGCGATGGCTACACCTTC
TRBV6-2/TRBV6-3	NA	TRBJ2-7	many	CASSLQTYEQYF	TGTGCCAGCAGCTTACAGACCTACGAGCAGTACTTC
TRBV13	NA	TRBJ2-7	few	CASSPTPHRDEQYF	TGTGCCAGCAGCCCAACGCCCCATAGGGACGAGCAGTACTTC
TRBV12-3/TRBV12-4	TRBD2	TRBJ2-7	few	CASSFGTSGGAYEQYF	TGTGCCAGCAGTTTTGGGACTAGCGGGGGTGCCTACGAGCAGTACTTC
TRBV11-3	NA	TRBJ2-7	many	CASSSSGTGSSGQYF	TGTGCCAGCAGCTCTTCCGGGACGGGCTCTTCAGGGCAGTACTTC
TRBV12-3/TRBV12-4	NA	TRBJ1-4	many	CASGGSGGFGEKLFF	TGTGCCAGCGGGGGGTCGGGAGGTTTTGGAGAAAAACTGTTTTTT